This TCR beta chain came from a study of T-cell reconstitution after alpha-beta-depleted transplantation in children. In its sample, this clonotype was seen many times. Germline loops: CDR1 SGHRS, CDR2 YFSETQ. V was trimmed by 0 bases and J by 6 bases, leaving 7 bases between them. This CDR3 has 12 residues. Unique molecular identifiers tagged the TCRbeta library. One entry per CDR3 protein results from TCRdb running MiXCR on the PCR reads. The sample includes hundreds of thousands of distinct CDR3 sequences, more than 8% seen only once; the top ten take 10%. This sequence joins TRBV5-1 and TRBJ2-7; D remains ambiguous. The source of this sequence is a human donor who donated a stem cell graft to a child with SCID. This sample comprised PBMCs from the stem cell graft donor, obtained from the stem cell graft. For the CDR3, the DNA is TGCGCCAGCAGCTTGGAAGGTTCCGAGCAGTACTTC. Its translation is CASSLEGSEQYF. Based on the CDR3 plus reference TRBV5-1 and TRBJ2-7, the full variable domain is KAGVTQTPRYLIKTRGQQVTLSCSPISGHRSVSWYQQTPGQGLQFLFEYFSETQRNKGNFPGRFSGRQFSNSRSEMNVSTLELGDSALYLCASSLEGSEQYFGPGTRLTVT.